A single sample gave rise to the 28 T cell receptor beta chains below, sequenced in a study of shared clonotypes between healthy human individuals. Data came from immunoSEQ multiplex PCR; TCRdb stores just in-frame clones and leaves some out. The table includes roughly 650,000 clones, approximately 97% detected once. Sequencing used naive CD4+ T cells sorted from blood. Described subset: CD45RA+ positively selected. All receptors derive from a woman aged 30 to 39 in good health.

The gene calls are TRBV7-9 and TRBJ2-2; perhaps TRBD1 as D (6 bases). The CDR3 is made up of 14 amino acids. V lost 2 bases, J lost 6 bases, and 10 bases lay in between. Germline CDR1 reads SEHNR; CDR2 reads FQNEAQ (reference sequence). The CDR3 nucleotides read TGTGCCAGCAGCTTAAGGGGGATGGCCGGGGAGCTGTTTTTT. Translating it yields CASSLRGMAGELFF.

The chain couples TRBV2 to TRBJ1-5; 7 nucleotides align to TRBD1. The junction had 3 bases not matched to a gene; V was cut back by 5 bases and J by 5 bases. This CDR3 comprises 13 residues. Germline-derived CDR1 and CDR2 are SNHLY and FYNNEI. The CDR3 DNA sequence: TGTGCCAGCAGTCCTACAGGGGATCAGCCCCAGCATTTT. Its protein is CASSPTGDQPQHF.

The chain has TRBV5-6 and TRBJ2-2, with TRBD1 as a possible D gene (6 bases). Trimming took off 5 bases at V and 0 bases at J, with 11 bases between the two ends. The germline gives CDR1 SGHDT, CDR2 YYEEEE. CDR3 length equals 15 residues. The CDR3 DNA reads TGTGCCAGCAGACACAGGGTCGCGAACACCGGGGAGCTGTTTTTT. As protein: CASRHRVANTGELFF.

This clone has just one count. This rearrangement joins TRBV28 to TRBJ2-3; 7 bases are shared with TRBD2. The CDR3 has 15 residues. Per germline, CDR1 MDHEN and CDR2 SYDVKM. V shed 2 bases, J shed 7 bases, and the junction held 9 bases outside the gene matches. As DNA, the CDR3 is TGTGCCAGCAGTTTAATAGCGGGTACGAGGAATACGCAGTATTTT. It yields the protein CASSLIAGTRNTQYF. Complete variable domain (other parts from reference TRBV28 and TRBJ2-3): DVKVTQSSRYLVKRTGEKVFLECVQDMDHENMFWYRQDPGLGLRLIYFSYDVKMKEKGDIPEGYSVSREKKERFSLILESASTNQTSMYLCASSLIAGTRNTQYFGPGTRLTVL.

This rearrangement joins TRBV7-7 to TRBJ1-4, with D hard to call. The V end lost 7 bases, the J end lost 4 bases, and 16 bases lay between the germline ends. The germline gives CDR1 SSHAT, CDR2 FNYEAQ (reference sequence). The CDR3 covers 15 residues. CDR3 in amino acids: CASTGERVLNEKLFF. The CDR3 bases are TGTGCCAGCACCGGGGAGCGAGTTCTTAATGAAAAACTGTTTTTT. Combining the CDR3 with reference TRBV7-7 and TRBJ1-4 gives the whole variable domain GAGVSQSPRYKVTKRGQDVTLRCDPISSHATLYWYQQALGQGPEFLTYFNYEAQPDKSGLPSDRFSAERPEGSISTLTIQRTEQRDSAMYRCASTGERVLNEKLFFGSGTQLSVL.

This clone was seen once. The J gene is TRBJ2-1, the V gene TRBV30; maybe TRBD2 (6 bases). This CDR3 spans 13 amino acids. CDR1 and CDR2 from the germline V gene are GTSNPN and SVGIG (reference sequence). Trimming cost V 0 bases and J 6 bases, with 9 bases left between them. This CDR3 is CAWSVRDFNEQFF. CDR3 DNA sequence: TGTGCCTGGAGTGTACGGGACTTCAATGAGCAGTTCTTC.

V is TRBV5-1 and J is TRBJ2-7; no firm D call. V lost 4 bases and J lost 0, with 11 bases in between. Germline V gives CDR1 SGHRS, CDR2 YFSETQ. This CDR3 has 14 residues. The CDR3: CASSPQPPSYEQYF. The CDR3 nucleotides read TGCGCCAGCAGCCCCCAGCCTCCCTCCTACGAGCAGTACTTC.

The genes are TRBV28 and TRBJ2-3; 11 bases line up with TRBD2. The V gene's germline CDR1 is MDHEN and CDR2 SYDVKM. There are 17 residues in the CDR3. J lost 5 bases, V lost 7 bases, and 14 bases had no gene match. CDR3 residues: CASTLLAGGQGIDTQYF. The DNA for the CDR3 is TGTGCCAGCACCCTGCTAGCGGGGGGCCAGGGGATAGATACGCAGTATTTT.

The V gene is TRBV19, the J gene TRBJ2-7; the match to TRBD1 covers 10 bases. The CDR3 extends over 17 amino acids. V lost 7 bases to trimming and J lost 3 bases; unmatched junction nucleotides: 15. CDR1 is LNHDA, CDR2 SQIVND, per germline (reference sequence). This CDR3 is CASTAGPGQGTYYEQYF. CDR3 DNA: TGTGCCAGTACGGCGGGCCCGGGACAGGGGACCTACTACGAGCAGTACTTC.

The chain couples TRBV6-5 to TRBJ2-7, with D perhaps being TRBD1 or TRBD2 (6 bases each). Trimming pared 0 bases from V and 5 bases from J, leaving 17 bases between. This CDR3 region has 16 residues. CDR1 is MNHEY, CDR2 SVGAGI, per germline. Here the CDR3 reads CASSYSTAWGADEQYF. CDR3 bases: TGTGCCAGCAGTTACTCCACGGCGTGGGGGGCCGACGAGCAGTACTTC.

This clone was observed once. The chain has TRBV5-8 and TRBJ1-5, with 8 positions matching TRBD1. Germline V lookup: CDR1 SGHTS, CDR2 YDEGEE. The CDR3 extends over 16 amino acids. The trim removed 5 bases at V and 4 bases at J, leaving 11 bases unmatched. The CDR3 DNA reads TGTGCCAGCAGTCTGCAAGGCAGGGGGCGGAATCAGCCCCAGCATTTT. Its translation: CASSLQGRGRNQPQHF.

The gene calls are TRBV18 and TRBJ2-3; 10 positions agree with TRBD2. Trimming cost V 8 bases and J 4 bases; bases outside gene matches: 15. CDR3 length: 17 amino acids. Germline V lookup: CDR1 KGHSH, CDR2 LQKENI. CDR3 nucleotide sequence: TGTGCCAGCAACCCCGGAGAACTAGCGGGATATTCAGATACGCAGTATTTT. As protein: CASNPGELAGYSDTQYF.

The V and J genes are TRBV28 and TRBJ1-3, with 9 bases aligning to TRBD1. This CDR3 has 19 amino acids. V gave up 1 base and J gave up 0 bases; unmatched junction bases: 10. Germline V CDR1 and CDR2: MDHEN, SYDVKM. The CDR3 spells CASSLSTGGSLSSGNTIYF. The CDR3 DNA sequence: TGTGCCAGCAGTTTATCGACAGGGGGGTCTTTGAGCTCTGGAAACACCATATATTTT.

This chain links TRBV25-1 with TRBJ1-2; TRBD1 is a possible D gene (6 bases). Germline V gene data show CDR1 as MGHDK and CDR2 as SYGVNS. Trimming cost V 6 bases and J 7 bases, with 15 bases left between them. The CDR3 is made up of 13 amino acids. As DNA, the CDR3 is TGTGCCAGCAGCCCCGACAGGAGAGGTGGCTACACCTTC. It specifies CASSPDRRGGYTF.

This chain links TRBV5-8 with TRBJ2-7; tentative D call: TRBD1 (6 bases). V gave up 2 bases and J gave up 6 bases, with 12 bases separating them. Germline loops: CDR1 SGHTS, CDR2 YDEGEE. The CDR3 length is 13 residues. The CDR3 DNA is TGTGCCAGCAGCTTTCCAGGGGCGTCCGAGCAGTACTTC. Translating gives CASSFPGASEQYF.

J is TRBJ1-1 and V is TRBV30; weak D call: TRBD1 (6 bases). The V end lost 5 bases, the J end lost 3 bases, and 16 bases lay between the germline ends. The CDR3 sequence is 14 residues long. CDR1 is GTSNPN, CDR2 SVGIG, per germline (reference sequence). The CDR3 region has the DNA TGTGCCTGGGGTGACAGGATCGGCGACACTGAAGCTTTCTTT. Translated: CAWGDRIGDTEAFF.

The chain links TRBV6-5 to TRBJ1-3; 8 bases line up with TRBD1. With 6 bases clipped from V and 0 bases from J, the junction kept 4 bases outside the gene matches. CDR1 MNHEY and CDR2 SVGAGI come from the germline V gene. The CDR3 has 15 residues. The CDR3 spells CASSQQGVSGNTIYF. Written as DNA, the CDR3 is TGTGCCAGCAGCCAACAGGGGGTCTCTGGAAACACCATATATTTT.

V and J are TRBV5-1 and TRBJ2-1, with D perhaps given as TRBD1 or TRBD2 (5 bases each). CDR3 length: 18 residues. V dropped 4 bases and J dropped 1 base, with 21 bases sitting between them. Germline V CDR1 and CDR2: SGHRS, YFSETQ. The CDR3, as DNA: TGCGCCAGCAGCCCCTTCGTGGGGGTTGTAGTTTCCTACAATGAGCAGTTCTTC. Amino acids: CASSPFVGVVVSYNEQFF.

The chain carries TRBV4-1 and TRBJ2-6, with D tentatively TRBD1 or TRBD2 (5 bases each). CDR1 and CDR2 from the germline V gene are MGHRA and YSYEKL. The ends were cut back, 0 bases at V and 0 bases at J, with 9 bases in the middle. This CDR3 has 17 residues. CDR3 sequence: CASSQDTGLSGANVLTF. The CDR3 nucleotides are TGCGCCAGCAGCCAAGACACGGGGCTCTCTGGGGCCAACGTCCTGACTTTC.

The chain is built from TRBV19 and TRBJ1-2; 7 nucleotides match TRBD1. The CDR3 runs to 14 residues. Germline loops: CDR1 LNHDA, CDR2 SQIVND (reference sequence). The trim removed 5 bases at V and 1 base at J, leaving 4 bases unmatched. CDR3 loop: CASSVGQHNYGYTF. The CDR3 DNA follows: TGTGCCAGTAGTGTGGGACAGCATAACTATGGCTACACCTTC.

The chain carries TRBV9 and TRBJ2-7, with D hard to call. Germline CDR1 and CDR2: SGDLS and YYNGEE. CDR3 length: 15 amino acids. Trimming pared 2 bases from V and 0 bases from J, leaving 12 bases between. The CDR3 DNA follows: TGTGCCAGCAGCGTCAATGCTCTCCACTCCTACGAGCAGTACTTC. Protein: CASSVNALHSYEQYF.

V and J are TRBV15 and TRBJ1-3; no definite D call. Germline V gives CDR1 LNHNV, CDR2 YYDKDF (reference sequence). The CDR3 loop spans 17 amino acids. Trimming left V 0 bases short and J 0 bases short, with 12 bases between. CDR3 sequence (DNA): TGTGCCACCAGCAGAGATCTGGGCGGCTACTCTGGAAACACCATATATTTT. It yields the protein CATSRDLGGYSGNTIYF.

This chain joins TRBV11-2 and TRBJ2-2; 12 bases match TRBD1. The ends lost 4 bases at V and 4 bases at J; junction bases unmatched: 7. The CDR3 contains 17 residues. CDR1 SGHAT and CDR2 FQNNGV come from the germline V gene. CDR3: CASSWDRGLSSTGELFF. The DNA for the CDR3 is TGTGCCAGCAGCTGGGACAGGGGGCTCTCATCCACCGGGGAGCTGTTTTTT.

V is TRBV7-2 and J is TRBJ2-7; 8 positions match TRBD1. The CDR3 spans 15 residues. J was trimmed by 9 bases and V by 1 base; bases with no gene match: 11. Germline V gene lookup returns CDR1 SGHTA and CDR2 FQGNSA. CDR3 amino acids: CASSLVGTGNVRQYF. CDR3 coding DNA: TGTGCCAGCAGCTTAGTCGGGACAGGTAATGTTAGGCAGTACTTC.

The chain has TRBV14 and TRBJ1-3, with D possibly being TRBD1 (5 bases). The V gene's germline CDR1 is SGHDN and CDR2 FVKESK. Trimming shortened V by 1 base and J by 11 bases, and 18 bases separated the two germline ends. This CDR3 is 15 amino acids long. The CDR3 spells CASSQAPGLLNPIYF. In DNA, the CDR3 is TGTGCCAGCAGCCAAGCCCCGGGACTCCTGAACCCCATATATTTT. Full variable domain (remainder filled in from reference TRBV14 and TRBJ1-3): EAGVTQFPSHSVIEKGQTVTLRCDPISGHDNLYWYRRVMGKEIKFLLHFVKESKQDESGMPNNRFLAERTGGTYSTLKVQPAELEDSGVYFCASSQAPGLLNPIYFGEGSWLTVV.

The chain joins TRBV2 to TRBJ1-1, with D possibly TRBD1 on 6 matching bases. The germline gives CDR1 SNHLY, CDR2 FYNNEI. Trimming left V 1 base short and J 3 bases short, with 15 bases between. The CDR3 is 16 residues long. This CDR3 reads CASSEVLQGVDTEAFF. The CDR3 nucleotides read TGTGCCAGCAGTGAAGTATTACAGGGCGTGGACACTGAAGCTTTCTTT.

This chain connects TRBV11-2 to TRBJ2-7, with D possibly matching TRBD2 (5 bases). This CDR3 is 16 amino acids long. The V end lost 4 bases, the J end lost 2 bases, and 18 bases lay between the germline ends. In germline, CDR1 is SGHAT, CDR2 FQNNGV. CDR3 DNA sequence: TGTGCCAGCAGCTCGGTGGCGGGCAAAACCACCTACGAGCAGTACTTC. This translates into CASSSVAGKTTYEQYF.

The V and J genes are TRBV5-4 and TRBJ2-7, with D perhaps matching TRBD1 (7 bases). Germline lookup yields CDR1 SGHNT and CDR2 YYREEE (reference sequence). This CDR3 has 14 residues. The V and J ends lost 4 bases and 3 bases respectively, with 14 bases between them. The CDR3 DNA reads TGTGCCAGCAGCCCTGCAGGGGGGAACTACGAGCAGTACTTC. It codes for CASSPAGGNYEQYF.